The clone carrying this T cell receptor (beta chain) was seen a single time. Its antigen is currently unknown. This specimen comes from a study of shared clonotypes between healthy human individuals. The study's findings and limits: A reduction in generation probabilities was seen for non-shared clonotypes relative to those shared by all four donors.

The data were produced by immunoSEQ multiplex PCR, yet TCRdb's version contains in-frame clones alone and is incomplete. The sample shows 2.5 million or so clones, 90% to 95% of them seen only once. The CDR3 has 14 residues. V lost 5 bases to trimming and J lost 5 bases, with 13 bases between them. Germline V gene sequence: CDR1 SGHRS, CDR2 YFSETQ. The gene calls are TRBV5-1 and TRBJ2-2; TRBD1 is a possible D gene (5 bases). Material for sequencing was naive CD4+ T cells sorted from blood. Subset described: CD45RA+ positively selected. The TCR originated in a man younger than 30 in good health. The CDR3 loop reads CASRNPGNTGELFF. CDR3 DNA sequence: TGCGCCAGCAGAAACCCAGGGAATACCGGGGAGCTGTTTTTT.